Included here is one T cell receptor beta chain sequence, with context. The PCR ran on 60 Vbeta and 13 Jbeta primers. The assay was immunoSEQ multiplex PCR, and TCRdb's table has in-frame clones only and misses some. The sample lists about 200,000 clones, roughly 68% occurring once. Trimming removed 4 bases from V and 6 bases from J; junction bases left unmatched: 12. Germline V gene data show CDR1 as SGHTS and CDR2 as YDEGEE. This CDR3 has 16 residues. The data originate from a study of cytomegalovirus exposure and HLA in healthy donors. About the study: From about 170 million T cells, an earlier analysis saw roughly 100 million unique TCR beta sequences.

The sequenced sample consisted of PBMCs. This receptor was obtained from a woman aged 25 to 45 in good health and CMV-seronegative. This chain connects TRBV5-8 to TRBJ2-1; TRBD1 agrees at 8 bases. The CDR3 is CASSPRLTGVGNEQFF. DNA for the CDR3: TGTGCCAGCAGCCCGCGCTTGACAGGGGTTGGCAATGAGCAGTTCTTC.